Listed here is a single T cell receptor beta chain. This sample was taken from a study of technical replicates of blood from four donors. The V end lost 4 bases, the J end lost 7 bases, and 20 bases lay between the germline ends. CDR1 and CDR2 (germline): KGHSH, LQKENI. The CDR3 spans 15 residues. The assay was immunoSEQ multiplex PCR, and TCRdb's table has in-frame clones only and misses some. Counted here are approximately 81,000 clones, 70% to 90% occurring once; the ten biggest clones make up around 3.9%. This clonotype originated in a human donor in good health. Some clones in this sample may be carry-over from other donors' samples. The gene calls are TRBV18 and TRBJ2-7; D gene uncertain. The sequencing sample was made of PBMCs. CDR3 in DNA: TGTGCCAGCTCACGAAGCGAAATGTCTACGTTAGAGCAGTACTTC. This translates into CASSRSEMSTLEQYF.